This is a list of T cell receptor beta chains from one sample in a study of cytomegalovirus exposure and HLA in healthy donors. Assay: immunoSEQ multiplex PCR; the TCRdb copy retains only in-frame clones and omits some. The sample includes some 82,000 clones, about 81% of them seen just once. The sequencing sample was made of PBMCs. The receptors here all came from a woman aged 45-65 years in good health and CMV-seronegative. Both conserved end residues are part of each CDR3. A D gene is named only where the DNA matches it firmly. Some rows have no size entry. The others give once, few or many, or a class for an expanded clone.

D gene: TRBD1
J gene: TRBJ2-1
clone size: .
V gene: TRBV7-6
CDR3 DNA: TGTGCCAGCAGCTTATTTGTTTCGGGACAGGGGCTATACAATGAGCAGTTCTTC
CDR3 protein: CASSLFVSGQGLYNEQFF

D gene: TRBD1
J gene: TRBJ1-2
clone size: once
V gene: TRBV5-1
CDR3 DNA: TGCGCCAGCAGCTTTGGGGACAGAGTAACTAACTATGGCTACACCTTC
CDR3 protein: CASSFGDRVTNYGYTF

D gene: .
J gene: TRBJ1-1
clone size: .
V gene: TRBV6-5
CDR3 DNA: TGTGCCAGCAGACAAACAGGGAGAACTGAAGCTTTCTTT
CDR3 protein: CASRQTGRTEAFF

D gene: .
J gene: TRBJ1-1
clone size: .
V gene: TRBV4-3
CDR3 DNA: TGCGCCAGCAGCGACGTACCGACAGACACTGAAGCTTTCTTT
CDR3 protein: CASSDVPTDTEAFF

D gene: .
J gene: TRBJ1-5
clone size: .
V gene: TRBV2
CDR3 DNA: TGTGCCAGCAGCCCAGAACACCCTAGCAATCAGCCCCAGCATTTT
CDR3 protein: CASSPEHPSNQPQHF

D gene: TRBD1
J gene: TRBJ2-7
clone size: .
V gene: TRBV7-3
CDR3 DNA: TGTGCCAGCAGCCCTGACAGGGTATACGAGCAGTACTTC
CDR3 protein: CASSPDRVYEQYF

D gene: .
J gene: TRBJ2-1
clone size: .
V gene: TRBV2
CDR3 DNA: TGTGCCAGCTCAGGGGCAAGTGTAGGCTCCTACAATGAGCAGTTCTTC
CDR3 protein: CASSGASVGSYNEQFF

D gene: .
J gene: TRBJ1-2
clone size: .
V gene: TRBV27
CDR3 DNA: TGTGCCAGCAGGAGGGACACCGCTAACTATGGCTACACCTTC
CDR3 protein: CASRRDTANYGYTF

D gene: TRBD2
J gene: TRBJ2-1
clone size: .
V gene: TRBV18
CDR3 DNA: TGTGCCAGCTCCCCCGGCGGGGGGGCAAAAGAGCAGTTCTTC
CDR3 protein: CASSPGGGAKEQFF

D gene: TRBD2
J gene: TRBJ2-5
clone size: .
V gene: TRBV7-3
CDR3 DNA: TGTGCCAGCAGCCAAGGGTCTAGCGGGGGCCTCCAAGAGACCCAGTACTTC
CDR3 protein: CASSQGSSGGLQETQYF

D gene: .
J gene: TRBJ1-1
clone size: .
V gene: TRBV15
CDR3 DNA: TGTGCCACCAGCAGAGATCGCGGGGTGAACACTGAAGCTTTCTTT
CDR3 protein: CATSRDRGVNTEAFF

D gene: TRBD2
J gene: TRBJ2-5
clone size: .
V gene: TRBV7-6
CDR3 DNA: TGTGCCAGCAGCCCGACTAGCGGCCTAGAGACCCAGTACTTC
CDR3 protein: CASSPTSGLETQYF

D gene: TRBD2
J gene: TRBJ2-1
clone size: .
V gene: TRBV9
CDR3 DNA: TGTGCCAGCTCTCCCCTAGCGGGAGGTGGGGGCTCCTACAATGAGCAGTTCTTC
CDR3 protein: CASSPLAGGGGSYNEQFF

D gene: .
J gene: TRBJ1-5
clone size: .
V gene: TRBV2
CDR3 DNA: TGTGCCAGCAGTGAAGAGAGGGTCTATCAGCCCCAGCATTTT
CDR3 protein: CASSEERVYQPQHF

D gene: TRBD2
J gene: TRBJ2-5
clone size: .
V gene: TRBV11-2
CDR3 DNA: TGTGCCAGCAGCCGCGGACTAGCGGAGACCCAGTACTTC
CDR3 protein: CASSRGLAETQYF

D gene: .
J gene: TRBJ1-1
clone size: .
V gene: TRBV6-1
CDR3 DNA: TGTGCCAGCACCCTTGAAGGGGCGACTGAAGCTTTCTTT
CDR3 protein: CASTLEGATEAFF

D gene: .
J gene: TRBJ1-3
clone size: .
V gene: TRBV5-4
CDR3 DNA: TGTGCCAGCAAGGGGGATCTCTCTGGAAACACCATATATTTT
CDR3 protein: CASKGDLSGNTIYF

D gene: .
J gene: TRBJ1-4
clone size: .
V gene: TRBV5-4
CDR3 DNA: TGTGCCAGCAGTCGCGGGGGGGGAGGTGAAAAACTGTTTTTT
CDR3 protein: CASSRGGGGEKLFF

D gene: TRBD2
J gene: TRBJ2-5
clone size: .
V gene: TRBV6-5
CDR3 DNA: TGTGCCTGCAGAACGACTAGCGGGGGTTCCGAGACCCAGTACTTC
CDR3 protein: CACRTTSGGSETQYF

D gene: .
J gene: TRBJ1-2
clone size: .
V gene: TRBV6-5
CDR3 DNA: TGTGCCAGCAGTTCAGACACCTATGGCTACACCTTC
CDR3 protein: CASSSDTYGYTF

D gene: TRBD1
J gene: TRBJ1-6
clone size: .
V gene: TRBV2
CDR3 DNA: TGTGCCAGCAGGATCCCGGACAGGGGCGCCAATTCACCCCTCCACTTT
CDR3 protein: CASRIPDRGANSPLHF

D gene: .
J gene: TRBJ1-4
clone size: .
V gene: TRBV27
CDR3 DNA: TGTGCCAGCAGGGACAGAACTAATGAAAAACTGTTTTTT
CDR3 protein: CASRDRTNEKLFF

D gene: TRBD1
J gene: TRBJ1-1
clone size: .
V gene: TRBV5-1
CDR3 DNA: TGCGCCAGCAGCTGGGACAGCCTTACTGAAGCTTTCTTT
CDR3 protein: CASSWDSLTEAFF

D gene: .
J gene: TRBJ2-7
clone size: .
V gene: TRBV5-1
CDR3 DNA: TGCGCCAGCAGAGGTGGGCAGTCCTACGAGCAGTACTTC
CDR3 protein: CASRGGQSYEQYF

D gene: .
J gene: TRBJ2-1
clone size: .
V gene: TRBV6-5
CDR3 DNA: TGTGCCAGCAGTTACCAAGGGGGGGCCTACAATGAGCAGTTCTTC
CDR3 protein: CASSYQGGAYNEQFF

D gene: .
J gene: TRBJ2-5
clone size: .
V gene: TRBV4-1
CDR3 DNA: TGCGCCAGCAGCCAAGATACTTCGTACCAAGAGACCCAGTACTTC
CDR3 protein: CASSQDTSYQETQYF

D gene: .
J gene: TRBJ1-2
clone size: .
V gene: TRBV11-2
CDR3 DNA: TGTGCCAGCAGCTTACCGGTGGGCGGAGGTTATGGCTACACCTTC
CDR3 protein: CASSLPVGGGYGYTF

D gene: .
J gene: TRBJ1-3
clone size: .
V gene: TRBV28
CDR3 DNA: TGTGCCAGCAGTCTAGGGGGTACCGGAAACACCATATATTTT
CDR3 protein: CASSLGGTGNTIYF

D gene: .
J gene: TRBJ1-2
clone size: .
V gene: TRBV11-2
CDR3 DNA: TGTGCCAGCAGCTTATCTCCGATAAGGGCCAGGGAACACTATGGCTACACCTTC
CDR3 protein: CASSLSPIRAREHYGYTF

D gene: .
J gene: TRBJ2-4
clone size: .
V gene: TRBV9
CDR3 DNA: TGTGCCAGCAGCGTATCTCGGGAAAACATTCAGTACTTC
CDR3 protein: CASSVSRENIQYF

D gene: .
J gene: TRBJ2-2
clone size: .
V gene: TRBV19
CDR3 DNA: TGTGCCAGTAGTATTTCAGAGAACACCGGGGAGCTGTTTTTT
CDR3 protein: CASSISENTGELFF

D gene: .
J gene: TRBJ2-7
clone size: .
V gene: TRBV29-1
CDR3 DNA: TGCAGCGTGGAAGGGTCTAGCGACTTCGAGCAGTACTTC
CDR3 protein: CSVEGSSDFEQYF

D gene: TRBD1
J gene: TRBJ1-5
clone size: once
V gene: TRBV2
CDR3 DNA: TGTGCCAGCAGGGATGACAGGGGTAATCAGCCCCAGCATTTT
CDR3 protein: CASRDDRGNQPQHF

D gene: .
J gene: TRBJ1-1
clone size: .
V gene: TRBV19
CDR3 DNA: TGTGCCAGTAGCATCGGGGAAATAAACACTGAAGCTTTCTTT
CDR3 protein: CASSIGEINTEAFF

D gene: .
J gene: TRBJ1-1
clone size: .
V gene: TRBV5-1
CDR3 DNA: TGCGCCAGCAGCTTGGCCCGTAGAGGGTCGGCGAACACTGAAGCTTTCTTT
CDR3 protein: CASSLARRGSANTEAFF

D gene: TRBD2
J gene: TRBJ2-1
clone size: .
V gene: TRBV7-9
CDR3 DNA: TGTGCCAGCACCAAGGAGGGGGCGGGGGGGTACAATGAGCAGTTCTTC
CDR3 protein: CASTKEGAGGYNEQFF

D gene: TRBD2
J gene: TRBJ2-3
clone size: .
V gene: TRBV28
CDR3 DNA: TGTGCCAGCAGTCCCCTAGCGGGGCCAAACACAGATACGCAGTATTTT
CDR3 protein: CASSPLAGPNTDTQYF

D gene: TRBD1
J gene: TRBJ1-2
clone size: .
V gene: TRBV9
CDR3 DNA: TGTGCCAGCAGCCCGAGACAGGGGCTTAACTATGGCTACACCTTC
CDR3 protein: CASSPRQGLNYGYTF

D gene: TRBD2
J gene: TRBJ2-7
clone size: .
V gene: TRBV9
CDR3 DNA: TGTGCCAGCAGCGTCCTAGCGGGGAGCGGTGAGCAGTACTTC
CDR3 protein: CASSVLAGSGEQYF

D gene: TRBD1
J gene: TRBJ1-2
clone size: .
V gene: TRBV27
CDR3 DNA: TGTGCCAGCAGTTCAGGGGGTTCGGCTAACTATGGCTACACCTTC
CDR3 protein: CASSSGGSANYGYTF

D gene: TRBD1
J gene: TRBJ2-7
clone size: .
V gene: TRBV7-9
CDR3 DNA: TGTGCCAGCTCGCGGACAGGTCAGATCTACGAGCAGTACTTC
CDR3 protein: CASSRTGQIYEQYF

D gene: TRBD2
J gene: TRBJ2-1
clone size: .
V gene: TRBV7-8
CDR3 DNA: TGTGCCAGCAGCTTACGGGGCGGGAGTACCCCCCATGAGCAGTTCTTC
CDR3 protein: CASSLRGGSTPHEQFF

D gene: .
J gene: TRBJ1-5
clone size: .
V gene: TRBV9
CDR3 DNA: TGTGCCAGCAGCGTAGCCCCGGGGGGGGATCAGCCCCAGCATTTT
CDR3 protein: CASSVAPGGDQPQHF

D gene: .
J gene: TRBJ2-1
clone size: .
V gene: TRBV2
CDR3 DNA: TGTGCCAGCAGTAGGACAGCCTACTACAATGAGCAGTTCTTC
CDR3 protein: CASSRTAYYNEQFF

D gene: TRBD2
J gene: TRBJ2-7
clone size: .
V gene: TRBV7-9
CDR3 DNA: TGTGCCAGCAAAGGGTCCTTACCGACTAGCCCCTACGAGCAGTACTTC
CDR3 protein: CASKGSLPTSPYEQYF